The T cell receptor beta chain under discussion was sequenced for a study of control samples from healthy donors and cancer patients. Sequencing used immunoSEQ multiplex PCR; TCRdb keeps in-frame clones, though not all of them. The data contain about 130,000 clones, around 92% of them singletons. The CDR3 sequence is 12 residues long. V lost 4 bases and J 9 bases, leaving 12 bases between the germline ends. Germline CDR1 is LNHDA and CDR2 is SQIVND (reference sequence). The genes are TRBV19 and TRBJ1-2, with unresolved D. Sequenced input: blood. This TCR was sampled from a woman aged 50 to 65 in good health. CDR3 nucleotides: TGTGCCAGTAGTAAAGATCGTGTTAGCTACACCTTC. Translation: CASSKDRVSYTF.